This TCR beta chain was captured in a study of early T cells in non-severe SARS-CoV-2 infection. About the study: Bulk RNA from unsorted whole blood was sequenced; chains were unpaired.

Study observations and caveats: Lookups in VDJdb leaned toward anti-spike CD8 responses and missed private and CD4 specificities.

Tagging with unique molecular identifiers was applied to individual cDNA molecules. TCRdb recomputed calls from the 5' RACE reads with MiXCR, one row per CDR3 protein. This table holds approximately 100,000 distinct CDR3 sequences, about 11% found once. Comment on this clonotype: The antigen is undetermined.

This CDR3 is 15 amino acids long. V shed 5 bases and J shed 2 bases, with 13 bases lying between them. CDR1 is SGHTA, CDR2 FQGTGA, per germline. The sequenced sample consisted of whole blood. The genes are TRBV7-3 and TRBJ2-1; the D gene is possibly TRBD2 (6 bases). This sequence originates from an adult who was a healthcare worker with PCR-confirmed SARS-CoV-2 infection or an uninfected control (not recorded which). The CDR3 loop is CASSAGLPPYNEQFF. The CDR3 coding sequence is TGTGCCAGCAGCGCGGGACTCCCCCCCTACAATGAGCAGTTCTTC. Full variable domain (outside the CDR3, taken from reference TRBV7-3 and TRBJ2-1): GAGVSQTPSNKVTEKGKYVELRCDPISGHTALYWYRQSLGQGPEFLIYFQGTGAADDSGLPNDRFFAVRPEGSVSTLKIQRTERGDSAVYLCASSAGLPPYNEQFFGPGTRLTVL.